This TCR beta chain is drawn from a study of blood T cells in healthy people across ages. Notes on this clonotype: Its specificity is unknown.

Alongside a J-beta primer mix, a sample-barcoded 5' primer served in a second PCR lasting roughly 6 to 12 cycles. TCRdb reprocessed the 5' RACE reads via MiXCR and lists one record per CDR3 protein. The table records some 1,500,000 distinct CDR3 sequences, approximately 42% of them present only once. This CDR3 comprises 15 residues. Germline assignment: CDR1 LGHNA and CDR2 YNFKEQ. Trimming shortened V by 0 bases and J by 8 bases, and 16 bases separated the two germline ends. Study results and limitations: A greater number of naive CD4+ cells and higher diversity distinguished long-lived donors from aged donors. PBMCs were not sorted, which prevented a conclusive comparison of naive versus antigen-experienced cells.

Sequenced sample: blood. This receptor was identified in a woman aged 18-29 years in good health. This rearrangement joins TRBV4-2 to TRBJ1-2; weak D call: TRBD1 (6 bases). As DNA, the CDR3 is TGTGCCAGCAGCCAAGATGACAGGTGGACGGGGGGCTACACCTTC. It specifies CASSQDDRWTGGYTF.